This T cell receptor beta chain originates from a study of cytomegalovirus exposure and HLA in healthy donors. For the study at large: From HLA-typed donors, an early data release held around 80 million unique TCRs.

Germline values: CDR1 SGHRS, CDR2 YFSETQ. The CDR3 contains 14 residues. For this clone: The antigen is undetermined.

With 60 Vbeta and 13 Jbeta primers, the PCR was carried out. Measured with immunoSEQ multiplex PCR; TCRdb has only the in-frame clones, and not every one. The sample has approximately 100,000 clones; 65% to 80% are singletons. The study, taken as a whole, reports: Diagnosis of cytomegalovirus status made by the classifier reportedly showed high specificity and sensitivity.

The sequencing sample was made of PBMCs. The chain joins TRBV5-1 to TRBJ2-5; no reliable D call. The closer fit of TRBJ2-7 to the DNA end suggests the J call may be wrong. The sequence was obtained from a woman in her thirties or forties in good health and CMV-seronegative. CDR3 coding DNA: TGCGCCAGCAGTTATACCCCAGTTAGCTACGAGCAGTACTTC. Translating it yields CASSYTPVSYEQYF.